This record concerns one T cell receptor (beta chain) sequence. The antigen remains undetermined. This sample was taken from a study of T-cell memory formation after mild COVID-19. General study findings and limits: The SARS-CoV-2 specificity of second-wave clones reaching peak at day 37 remained unverified.

The CDR3 loop spans 15 amino acids. Trimming stripped 7 bases from V and 5 bases from J, with 17 bases between. TCRdb re-derived calls from the 5' RACE reads in MiXCR, one entry per CDR3 protein. This table has roughly 400,000 distinct CDR3 sequences, under 20% appearing once. The chain has TRBV12-3 or TRBV12-4 and TRBJ1-4; D is perhaps TRBD1 (5 bases). The source of this sequence is a man aged 18 to 30 who had mild COVID-19 (a few samples of this study predate the infection). Cell type and time point are not known. Sequencing used PBMCs or a T cell subset sorted from them (not recorded which). The CDR3 nucleotides read TGTGCCAGCACGACCAGGAGGGGATTGAATGAAAAACTGTTTTTT. Its translation is CASTTRRGLNEKLFF.